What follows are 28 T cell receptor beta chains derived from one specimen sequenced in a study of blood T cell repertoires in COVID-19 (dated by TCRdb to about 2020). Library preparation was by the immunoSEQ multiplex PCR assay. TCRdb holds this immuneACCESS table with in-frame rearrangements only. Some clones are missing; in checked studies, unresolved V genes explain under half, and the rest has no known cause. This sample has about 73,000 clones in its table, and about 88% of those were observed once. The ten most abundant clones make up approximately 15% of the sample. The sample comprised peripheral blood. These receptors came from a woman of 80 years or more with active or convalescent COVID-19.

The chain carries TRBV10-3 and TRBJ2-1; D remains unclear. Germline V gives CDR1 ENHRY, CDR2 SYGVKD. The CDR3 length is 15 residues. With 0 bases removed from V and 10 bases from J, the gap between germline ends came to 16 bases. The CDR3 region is CAISESVSTRSEQFF. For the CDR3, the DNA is TGTGCCATCAGTGAGTCGGTTAGCACCCGGTCCGAGCAGTTCTTC.

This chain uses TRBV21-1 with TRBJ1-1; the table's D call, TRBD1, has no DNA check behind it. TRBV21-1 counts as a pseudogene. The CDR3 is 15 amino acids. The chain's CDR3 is CASSSLGQQNTEAFF. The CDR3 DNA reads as TGTGCCAGCAGCAGTCTGGGACAACAGAACACTGAAGCTTTCTTT.

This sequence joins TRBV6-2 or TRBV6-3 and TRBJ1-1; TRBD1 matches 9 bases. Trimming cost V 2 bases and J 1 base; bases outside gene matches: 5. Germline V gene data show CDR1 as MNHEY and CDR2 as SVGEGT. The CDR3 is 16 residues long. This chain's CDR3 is CASSYTLGQGNTEAFF. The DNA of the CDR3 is TGTGCCAGCAGTTACACATTGGGACAGGGGAACACTGAAGCTTTCTTT.

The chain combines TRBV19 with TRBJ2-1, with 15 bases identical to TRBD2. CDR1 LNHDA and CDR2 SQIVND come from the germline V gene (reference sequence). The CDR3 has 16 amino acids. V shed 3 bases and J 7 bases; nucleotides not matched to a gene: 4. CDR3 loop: CASSIGLAGGQNEQFF. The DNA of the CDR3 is TGTGCCAGTAGTATCGGACTAGCGGGGGGGCAAAATGAGCAGTTCTTC.

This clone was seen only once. The CDR3: CASSLQGSKKLFF. In DNA form, the CDR3 reads TGTGCCAGCAGCTTGCAGGGATCGAAAAAACTGTTTTTT. The chain carries TRBV5-4 and TRBJ1-4; weak D call: TRBD1 (5 bases). The germline V gene has CDR1 SGHNT and CDR2 YYREEE (reference sequence). This CDR3 has 13 residues. Trimming pared 1 base from V and 9 bases from J, leaving 10 bases between.

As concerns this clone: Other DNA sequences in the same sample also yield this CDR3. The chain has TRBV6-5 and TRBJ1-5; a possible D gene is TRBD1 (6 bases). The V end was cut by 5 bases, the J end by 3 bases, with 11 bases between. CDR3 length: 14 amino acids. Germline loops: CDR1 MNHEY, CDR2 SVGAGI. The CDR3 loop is CASSRTGFNQPQHF. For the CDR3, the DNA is TGTGCCAGCAGTCGAACAGGGTTCAATCAGCCCCAGCATTTT.

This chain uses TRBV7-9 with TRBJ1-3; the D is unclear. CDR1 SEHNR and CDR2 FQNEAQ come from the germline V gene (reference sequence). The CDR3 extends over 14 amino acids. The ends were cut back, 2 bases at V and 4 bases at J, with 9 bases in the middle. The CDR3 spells CASSLPEEGNTIYF. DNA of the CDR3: TGTGCCAGCAGCTTACCGGAGGAAGGAAACACCATATATTTT.

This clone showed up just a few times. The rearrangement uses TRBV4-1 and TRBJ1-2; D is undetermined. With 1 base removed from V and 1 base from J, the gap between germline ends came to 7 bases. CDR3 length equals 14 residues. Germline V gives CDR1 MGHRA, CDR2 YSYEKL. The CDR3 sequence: CASSQAGVNYGYTF. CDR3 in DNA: TGCGCCAGCAGCCAAGCCGGAGTTAACTATGGCTACACCTTC.

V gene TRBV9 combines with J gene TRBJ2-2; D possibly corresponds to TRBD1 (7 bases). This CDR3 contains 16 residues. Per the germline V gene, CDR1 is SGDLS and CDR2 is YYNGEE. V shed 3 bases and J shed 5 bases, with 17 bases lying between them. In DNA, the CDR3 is TGTGCCAGCAGCGGCCAGGGGGGCGGCGGGACCGGGGAGCTGTTTTTT. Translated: CASSGQGGGGTGELFF.

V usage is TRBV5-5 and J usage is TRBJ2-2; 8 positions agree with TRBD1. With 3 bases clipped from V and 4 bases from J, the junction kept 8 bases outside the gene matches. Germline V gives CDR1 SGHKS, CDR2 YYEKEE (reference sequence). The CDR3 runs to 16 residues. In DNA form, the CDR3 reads TGTGCCAGCAGCTCCAGGACAGGGATAGGCACCGGGGAGCTGTTTTTT. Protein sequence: CASSSRTGIGTGELFF.

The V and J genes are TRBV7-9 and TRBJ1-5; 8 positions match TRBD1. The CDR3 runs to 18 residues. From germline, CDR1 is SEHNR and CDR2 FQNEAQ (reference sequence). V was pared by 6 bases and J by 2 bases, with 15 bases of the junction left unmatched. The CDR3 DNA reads TGTGCCAGCAGTTATCCGGGACAGGCTCAGGAGGGCAATCAGCCCCAGCATTTT. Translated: CASSYPGQAQEGNQPQHF.

This CDR3 is CASSSSTFDISYF. In nucleotides, the CDR3 is TGTGCCAGCAGTTCTTCCACATTCGACATCTCCTACTTC. The chain couples TRBV5-6 to TRBJ2-7; no clear D gene. Trimming pared 5 bases from V and 13 bases from J, leaving 22 bases between. The CDR3 totals 13 residues. Germline CDR1 reads SGHDT; CDR2 reads YYEEEE.

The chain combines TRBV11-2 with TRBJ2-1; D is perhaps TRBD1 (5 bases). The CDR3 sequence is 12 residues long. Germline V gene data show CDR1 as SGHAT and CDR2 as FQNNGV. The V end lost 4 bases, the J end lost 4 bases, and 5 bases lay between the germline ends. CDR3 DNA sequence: TGTGCCAGCAGCTCAGGGTACAATGAGCAGTTCTTC. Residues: CASSSGYNEQFF.

CDR3 sequence reads: CASSYSVQPQHF. CDR3 DNA: TGTGCCAGCAGTTATTCGGTGCAGCCCCAGCATTTT. The V and J genes are TRBV6-2 or TRBV6-3 and TRBJ1-5; unclear D gene. Deletions cut 3 bases from V and 7 bases from J, with 7 bases between. There are 12 residues in the CDR3. Germline V gives CDR1 MNHEY, CDR2 SVGEGT.

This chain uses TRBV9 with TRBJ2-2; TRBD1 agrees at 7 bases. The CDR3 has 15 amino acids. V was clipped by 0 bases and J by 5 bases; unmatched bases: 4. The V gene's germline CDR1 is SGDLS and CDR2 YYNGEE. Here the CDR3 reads CASSVEGQRTGELFF. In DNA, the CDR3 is TGTGCCAGCAGCGTAGAGGGACAGCGGACCGGGGAGCTGTTTTTT.

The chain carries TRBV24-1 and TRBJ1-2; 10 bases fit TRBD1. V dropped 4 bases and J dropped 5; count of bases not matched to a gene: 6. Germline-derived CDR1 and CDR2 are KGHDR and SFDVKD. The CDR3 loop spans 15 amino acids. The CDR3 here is CATSDFTGQGYGYTF. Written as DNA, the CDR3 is TGTGCCACCAGTGACTTTACGGGACAGGGGTATGGCTACACCTTC.

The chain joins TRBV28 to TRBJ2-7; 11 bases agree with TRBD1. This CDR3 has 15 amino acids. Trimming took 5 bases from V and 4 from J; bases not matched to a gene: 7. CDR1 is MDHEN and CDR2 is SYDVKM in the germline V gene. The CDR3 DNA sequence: TGTGCCAGCAGTGCACCGGGACAGGGGGAGTACGAGCAGTACTTC. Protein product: CASSAPGQGEYEQYF.

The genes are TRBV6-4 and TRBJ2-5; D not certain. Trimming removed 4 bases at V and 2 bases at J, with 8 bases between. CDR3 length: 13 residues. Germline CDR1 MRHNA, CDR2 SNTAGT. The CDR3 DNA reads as TGTGCCAGCAGTGTAAACAGACAAGAGACCCAGTACTTC. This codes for CASSVNRQETQYF.

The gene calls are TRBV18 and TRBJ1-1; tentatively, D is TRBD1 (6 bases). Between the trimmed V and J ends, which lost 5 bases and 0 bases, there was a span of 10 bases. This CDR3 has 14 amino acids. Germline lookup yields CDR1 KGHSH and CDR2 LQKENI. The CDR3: CASSSWTVNTEAFF. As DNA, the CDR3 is TGTGCCAGCTCATCTTGGACAGTGAACACTGAAGCTTTCTTT.

This CDR3 is CASSHLVGTQANEQFF. The CDR3 DNA reads TGTGCCAGCAGCCATCTTGTAGGTACCCAGGCCAATGAGCAGTTCTTC. The rearrangement joins TRBV7-2 to TRBJ2-1, with D unclear. This CDR3 comprises 16 residues. CDR1 and CDR2 from the germline V gene are SGHTA and FQGNSA. Trimming took off 5 bases at V and 6 bases at J, with 20 bases between the two ends.

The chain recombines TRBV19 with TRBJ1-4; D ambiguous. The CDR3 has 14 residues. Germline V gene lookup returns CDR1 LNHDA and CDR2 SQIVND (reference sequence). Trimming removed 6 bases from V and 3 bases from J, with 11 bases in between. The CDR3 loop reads CASSPVEPNEKLFF. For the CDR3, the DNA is TGTGCCAGTAGCCCCGTGGAGCCTAATGAAAAACTGTTTTTT.

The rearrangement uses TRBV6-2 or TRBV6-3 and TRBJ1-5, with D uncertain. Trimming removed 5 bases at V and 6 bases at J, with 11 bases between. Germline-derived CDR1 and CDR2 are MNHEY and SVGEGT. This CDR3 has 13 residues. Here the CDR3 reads CASSTYPGQPQHF. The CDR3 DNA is TGTGCCAGCAGTACGTACCCGGGTCAGCCCCAGCATTTT.

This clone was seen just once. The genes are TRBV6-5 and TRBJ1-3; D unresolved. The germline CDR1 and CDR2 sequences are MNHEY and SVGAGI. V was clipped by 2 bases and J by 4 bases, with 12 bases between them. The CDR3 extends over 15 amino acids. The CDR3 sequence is CASSYALGGGNTIYF. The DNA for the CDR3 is TGTGCCAGCAGTTACGCCTTAGGAGGAGGAAACACCATATATTTT.

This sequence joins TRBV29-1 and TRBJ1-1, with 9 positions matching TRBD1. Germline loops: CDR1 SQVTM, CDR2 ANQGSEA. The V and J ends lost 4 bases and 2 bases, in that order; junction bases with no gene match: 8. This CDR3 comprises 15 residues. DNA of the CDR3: TGCAGCGTTGTAAGGGGGACAGGGCTTAACACTGAAGCTTTCTTT. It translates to CSVVRGTGLNTEAFF.

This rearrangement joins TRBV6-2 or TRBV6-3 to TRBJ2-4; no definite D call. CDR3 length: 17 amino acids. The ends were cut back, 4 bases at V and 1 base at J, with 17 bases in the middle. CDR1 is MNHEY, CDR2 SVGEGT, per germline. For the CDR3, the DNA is TGTGCCAGCAGTTTCGGGTCCCTCCGAGAGGCCAAAAACATTCAGTACTTC. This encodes CASSFGSLREAKNIQYF.

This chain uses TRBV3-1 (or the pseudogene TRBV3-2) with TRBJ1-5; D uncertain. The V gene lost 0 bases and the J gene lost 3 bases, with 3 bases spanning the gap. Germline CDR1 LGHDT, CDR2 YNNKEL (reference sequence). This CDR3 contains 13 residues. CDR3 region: CASSQEANQPQHF. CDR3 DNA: TGTGCCAGCAGCCAAGAGGCCAATCAGCCCCAGCATTTT.

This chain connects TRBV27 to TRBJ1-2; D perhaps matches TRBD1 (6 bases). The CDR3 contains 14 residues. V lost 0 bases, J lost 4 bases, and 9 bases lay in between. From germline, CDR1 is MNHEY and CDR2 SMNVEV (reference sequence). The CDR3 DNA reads TGTGCCAGCAGTTTATCGGTCAGGGGCTATGGCTACACCTTC. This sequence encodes CASSLSVRGYGYTF.

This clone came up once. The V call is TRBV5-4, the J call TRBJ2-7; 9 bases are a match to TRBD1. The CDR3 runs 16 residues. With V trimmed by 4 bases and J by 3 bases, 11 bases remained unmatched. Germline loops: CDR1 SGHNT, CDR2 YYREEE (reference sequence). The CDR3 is CASSRMPGQGFYEQYF. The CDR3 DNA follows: TGTGCCAGCAGCCGTATGCCGGGACAGGGATTCTACGAGCAGTACTTC.